A single sample is the source of the 24 T cell receptor beta chains below, sequenced in a study of blood T cells in healthy people across ages. Together with a sample-barcoded 5' primer, a J-beta primer mix was included in a second PCR lasting about 7 to 11 cycles. TCRdb re-derived calls from the 5' RACE reads in MiXCR, one entry per CDR3 protein. The sample carries around 1.5 million distinct CDR3 sequences, roughly 64% recorded once. What was sequenced was blood. These receptors were taken from a young man in good health.

This sequence joins TRBV5-1 and TRBJ2-1; 10 nucleotides line up with TRBD2. The CDR3 runs 15 residues. Losses at the gene ends were 2 bases for V and 7 bases for J; bases not matched to a gene: 6. The germline V gene has CDR1 SGHRS and CDR2 YFSETQ. Here the CDR3 DNA reads TGCGCCAGCAGCTTACGGACTAGCGGATCTAATGAGCAGTTCTTC. Translated: CASSLRTSGSNEQFF.

This chain connects TRBV20-1 to TRBJ2-5; 9 nucleotides match TRBD2. The CDR3 contains 14 residues. V trimming: 6 bases; J trimming: 4 bases; junction bases outside the gene matches: 9. Germline V gene sequence: CDR1 DFQATT, CDR2 SNEGSKA (reference sequence). The CDR3 loop is CSARGTSQRETQYF. Written as DNA, the CDR3 is TGCAGTGCCCGAGGGACTAGCCAGAGAGAGACCCAGTACTTC.

In this sample, this clonotype turned up a few times. A read error may produce the germline difference seen at one junction end. The chain has TRBV11-2 and TRBJ1-1; possible D gene TRBD1, 5 bases. In germline, CDR1 is SGHAT, CDR2 FQNNGV. This CDR3 has 12 residues. CDR3 in DNA: TGTGCCAGCCGCTTCGGGGGCACTGAAGCTTTCTTT. This translates into CASRFGGTEAFF.

The rearrangement links TRBV18 to TRBJ1-2; D remains unclear. CDR1 KGHSH and CDR2 LQKENI come from the germline V gene. V was shortened by 3 bases and J by 0 bases, with 8 bases between the two germline ends. The CDR3 totals 14 residues. The CDR3 DNA sequence: TGTGCCAGCTCACCGTCGTCGGCTAACTATGGCTACACCTTC. Translation gives CASSPSSANYGYTF.

The CDR3 DNA reads TGTGCCAGCAGCTTTAGACTAGCGGGGGCGGAGGTCTACGAGCAGTACTTC. As protein: CASSFRLAGAEVYEQYF. The chain uses TRBV7-6 and TRBJ2-7, with 12 bases lining up with TRBD2. This CDR3 is built from 17 residues. Per the germline V gene, CDR1 is SGHVS and CDR2 is FNYEAQ. The V gene end was trimmed by 3 bases and the J gene end by 3 bases; junction bases not matched to a gene: 9.

The genes are TRBV5-1 and TRBJ2-4; possibly TRBD2 for D (6 bases). Germline loops: CDR1 SGHRS, CDR2 YFSETQ. Trimming took off 0 bases at V and 1 base at J, with 26 bases between the two ends. The CDR3 extends over 21 amino acids. The CDR3 here is CASSLAGGVVGAPLAKNIQYF. CDR3 coding DNA: TGCGCCAGCAGCTTGGCCGGAGGGGTCGTCGGGGCTCCCTTGGCCAAAAACATTCAGTACTTC. The full variable domain, in which reference TRBV5-1 and TRBJ2-4 provide the parts outside the CDR3, is KAGVTQTPRYLIKTRGQQVTLSCSPISGHRSVSWYQQTPGQGLQFLFEYFSETQRNKGNFPGRFSGRQFSNSRSEMNVSTLELGDSALYLCASSLAGGVVGAPLAKNIQYFGAGTRLSVL.

This clonotype came up a few times. This sequence joins TRBV29-1 and TRBJ2-5; 8 nucleotides line up with TRBD2. The CDR3 loop spans 13 amino acids. The germline V gene has CDR1 SQVTM and CDR2 ANQGSEA. Trimming removed 6 bases from V and 4 bases from J; junction bases left unmatched: 7. The DNA of the CDR3 is TGCAGCGTCCCGGGACTAGGAGGAGAGACCCAGTACTTC. Its protein product is CSVPGLGGETQYF.

V usage is TRBV7-9 and J usage is TRBJ2-7, with TRBD1 matching over 9 bases. The CDR3 spans 19 residues. With V trimmed by 6 bases and J by 3 bases, 21 bases remained unmatched. Germline V gene data show CDR1 as SEHNR and CDR2 as FQNEAQ (reference sequence). CDR3 in DNA: TGTGCCAGCAGTATTTCCGGGACAGGGAGTCCATCCGGCTACTACGAGCAGTACTTC. It translates to CASSISGTGSPSGYYEQYF.

V gene TRBV4-3 combines with J gene TRBJ2-7; D is possibly TRBD2 (5 bases). CDR3 length: 16 amino acids. From germline, CDR1 is LGHNA and CDR2 YSLEER. V was cut by 0 bases and J by 3 bases, with 15 bases left in between. The CDR3 DNA follows: TGCGCCAGCAGCCAAGATACCGGGAAAGCAAGCTACGAGCAGTACTTC. It codes for CASSQDTGKASYEQYF.

This rearrangement joins TRBV7-9 to TRBJ2-5, with TRBD1 matching 9 bases. Germline loops: CDR1 SEHNR, CDR2 FQNEAQ (reference sequence). V dropped 2 bases and J dropped 5; count of bases not matched to a gene: 6. The CDR3 loop spans 15 amino acids. Here the CDR3 reads CASSLTGTGTETQYF. The DNA for the CDR3 is TGTGCCAGCAGCTTAACGGGGACAGGGACGGAGACCCAGTACTTC.

This chain links TRBV10-3 with TRBJ2-3, with D perhaps TRBD2 (6 bases). The V gene lost 0 bases and the J gene lost 0 bases, with 10 bases spanning the gap. The CDR3 loop spans 16 amino acids. Germline V lookup: CDR1 ENHRY, CDR2 SYGVKD. The CDR3 is CAISESVGTSTDTQYF. The CDR3 DNA reads TGTGCCATCAGTGAGTCGGTGGGGACTAGCACAGATACGCAGTATTTT.

The chain is built from TRBV4-3 and TRBJ2-1, with TRBD1 matching 11 bases. Unmatched junction bases numbered 6, after V lost 4 bases and J lost 10 bases. Germline-derived CDR1 and CDR2 are LGHNA and YSLEER. The CDR3 contains 14 residues. CDR3 residues: CASSPGQGAIEQFF. The CDR3 nucleotides are TGCGCCAGCAGCCCAGGACAGGGGGCTATCGAGCAGTTCTTC.

There are a few counts of this clonotype. The chain links TRBV7-9 to TRBJ2-7; D unclear. V lost 0 bases to trimming and J lost 3 bases, with 6 bases between them. From germline, CDR1 is SEHNR and CDR2 FQNEAQ (reference sequence). This CDR3 spans 13 amino acids. The CDR3 spells CASSLASVYEQYF. The DNA for the CDR3 is TGTGCCAGCAGCTTAGCTTCAGTCTACGAGCAGTACTTC.

The rearrangement joins TRBV4-2 to TRBJ2-7; 7 nucleotides align to TRBD2. The CDR3 totals 15 residues. The V and J ends lost 1 base and 3 bases, in that order; junction bases with no gene match: 6. Looked up from germline, CDR1 is LGHNA and CDR2 is YNFKEQ. The CDR3 region has the DNA TGTGCCAGCAGCCAAGTCGCGGGGGTCATCTACGAGCAGTACTTC. Encoded protein: CASSQVAGVIYEQYF.

With respect to this clonotype: The germline gene is not matched at one end of the junction; a read error may be the cause. The V call is TRBV27, the J call TRBJ2-1; 14 bases fit TRBD2. CDR3 length equals 13 residues. CDR1 is MNHEY and CDR2 is SMNVEV in the germline V gene (reference sequence). CDR3 in amino acids: CASRTGLAGEQFF. The CDR3 nucleotides read TGTGCCAGCAGGACGGGACTAGCGGGGGAGCAGTTCTTT.

The rearrangement joins TRBV18 to TRBJ2-1; a possible D gene is TRBD2 (6 bases). The ends were cut back, 3 bases at V and 6 bases at J, with 12 bases in the middle. This CDR3 region has 14 residues. Germline loops: CDR1 KGHSH, CDR2 LQKENI. The CDR3, as DNA: TGTGCCAGCTCACCCGGTGCGGGGTCCAATGAGCAGTTCTTC. It yields the protein CASSPGAGSNEQFF.

This clonotype was observed at least ten times. This chain uses TRBV20-1 with TRBJ2-5; the D is unclear. Between the trimmed V and J ends, which lost 0 bases and 11 bases, there was a span of 16 bases. Germline CDR1 and CDR2: DFQATT and SNEGSKA (reference sequence). The CDR3 totals 13 residues. The CDR3 sequence is CSARDQEYTTQYF. In nucleotides, the CDR3 is TGCAGTGCTAGAGATCAGGAGTACACGACGCAGTACTTC.

The genes are TRBV20-1 and TRBJ2-3; 8 nucleotides agree with TRBD2. Germline lookup yields CDR1 DFQATT and CDR2 SNEGSKA (reference sequence). Losses at the gene ends were 3 bases for V and 5 bases for J; bases not matched to a gene: 10. There are 15 residues in the CDR3. The CDR3: CSARARGGQEDTQYF. CDR3 bases: TGCAGTGCTAGGGCCCGCGGGGGGCAGGAAGATACGCAGTATTTT.

Worth noting for this clonotype: A read error is possible here, since a much larger clone lies one base away. The genes are TRBV12-5 and TRBJ2-1; 8 bases align to TRBD1. CDR1 is LGHNT, CDR2 FRNRAP, per germline. The J segment lost 0 bases and the V segment lost 6 bases, leaving 7 bases of the junction unmatched. The CDR3 has 16 amino acids. DNA for the CDR3: TGTGCTAGTGGCAGGAACAGGGGGAGCTCCTACAATGAGCAGTTCTTC. Translating gives CASGRNRGSSYNEQFF. Filled out from reference TRBV12-5 and TRBJ2-1, the complete variable domain reads DARVTQTPRHKVTEMGQEVTMRCQPILGHNTVFWYRQTMMQGLELLAYFRNRAPLDDSGMPKDRFSAEMPDATLATLKIQPSEPRDSAVYFCASGRNRGSSYNEQFFGPGTRLTVL.

The chain joins TRBV9 to TRBJ2-3; D possibly corresponds to TRBD2 (7 bases). V was shortened by 0 bases and J by 8 bases, with 13 bases between the two germline ends. CDR1 SGDLS and CDR2 YYNGEE come from the germline V gene. This CDR3 spans 14 amino acids. This CDR3 is CASSVEEGGLTQYF. The DNA of the CDR3 is TGTGCCAGCAGCGTAGAAGAGGGGGGGCTTACGCAGTATTTT.

DNA for the CDR3: TGCGCCAGCAGCACGATTATCCGTACCTGGGGGGCAGATACGCAGTATTTT. It specifies CASSTIIRTWGADTQYF. J is TRBJ2-3 and V is TRBV4-1, with a weak D call TRBD2 (6 bases). The CDR3 contains 17 residues. The ends were cut back, 5 bases at V and 4 bases at J, with 22 bases in the middle. Germline CDR1 and CDR2: MGHRA and YSYEKL.

The sample holds a few counts of this clonotype. The chain combines TRBV28 with TRBJ2-4, with 7 nucleotides matching TRBD1. The germline gives CDR1 MDHEN, CDR2 SYDVKM. V trimming: 7 bases; J trimming: 0 bases; junction bases outside the gene matches: 9. The CDR3 extends over 16 amino acids. DNA of the CDR3: TGTGCCAGCAAGAAACCGGGACAGTTAGCCAAAAACATTCAGTACTTC. This translates into CASKKPGQLAKNIQYF.

This chain connects TRBV7-9 to TRBJ2-7; perhaps TRBD2 as D (6 bases). The length of the CDR3 is 15 residues. V lost 4 bases and J 7 bases, leaving 20 bases between the germline ends. From germline, CDR1 is SEHNR and CDR2 FQNEAQ (reference sequence). CDR3 DNA: TGTGCCAGCAGCTCTCACTACGACGGGGGAGTGGAGCAGTACTTC. Its protein is CASSSHYDGGVEQYF.

The chain employs TRBV7-9 and TRBJ2-3; D possibly corresponds to TRBD2 (6 bases). Germline-derived CDR1 and CDR2 are SEHNR and FQNEAQ (reference sequence). With 6 bases removed from V and 0 bases from J, the gap between germline ends came to 10 bases. The CDR3 runs to 14 residues. In DNA, the CDR3 is TGTGCCAGCAGGGCGGGGTCTAGCACAGATACGCAGTATTTT. It codes for CASRAGSSTDTQYF.